Shown below are 21 T cell receptor beta chains from a single sample sequenced in a study of OX40 agonist ivuxolimab in advanced cancers. TCRdb's copy holds only in-frame clones and misses some; the assay was immunoSEQ multiplex PCR. The table shows 35,000 to 40,000 clones, with around 83% occurring only once. The sample was CD4+ or CD8+ T cells sorted from blood, taken in a trial of the OX40 agonist ivuxolimab. The receptors shown here come from an adult with an advanced solid tumor such as melanoma, head and neck, liver or kidney cancer.

This chain uses TRBV5-8 with TRBJ2-1; D perhaps matches TRBD1 (5 bases). From germline, CDR1 is SGHTS and CDR2 YDEGEE. V was cut by 4 bases and J by 0 bases, with 17 bases left in between. There are 17 residues in the CDR3. The CDR3 nucleotides read TGTGCCAGCAGCCCAGGGTGGGGCCAGAGCTCCTACAATGAGCAGTTCTTC. This sequence encodes CASSPGWGQSSYNEQFF.

The V call is TRBV5-1, the J call TRBJ1-1, with TRBD1 matching 7 bases. After removal of 3 bases from V and 3 bases from J, the junction contained 5 bases not matched to a gene. The germline V gene encodes CDR1 SGHRS and CDR2 YFSETQ. The CDR3 length is 14 residues. The CDR3 reads CASSSQGSDTEAFF. CDR3 DNA sequence: TGCGCCAGCAGCTCACAGGGGTCGGACACTGAAGCTTTCTTT.

This clone was counted once. The chain couples TRBV7-9 to TRBJ2-3, with D unclear. Trimming shortened V by 3 bases and J by 6 bases, and 7 bases separated the two germline ends. Looked up from germline, CDR1 is SEHNR and CDR2 is FQNEAQ (reference sequence). The CDR3 is 12 amino acids. CDR3 region: CASSFGVDTQYF. CDR3 nucleotides: TGTGCCAGCAGCTTTGGGGTCGATACGCAGTATTTT.

The V and J genes are TRBV5-8 and TRBJ1-2; D remains unclear. CDR3 length: 14 amino acids. V lost 0 bases and J lost 2, with 8 bases in between. Germline values: CDR1 SGHTS, CDR2 YDEGEE. The CDR3 DNA reads as TGTGCCAGCAGCTTGGGGCGAGGGAACTATGGCTACACCTTC. Translating it yields CASSLGRGNYGYTF.

The chain employs TRBV5-1 and TRBJ2-1; no clear D gene. Trimming removed 2 bases at V and 5 bases at J, with 5 bases between. CDR1 and CDR2 (germline): SGHRS, YFSETQ. The CDR3 has 12 residues. CDR3 loop: CASSFSHNEQFF. DNA of the CDR3: TGCGCCAGCAGCTTTTCCCACAATGAGCAGTTCTTC.

The chain joins TRBV2 to TRBJ1-6, with TRBD1 matching 7 bases. Losses at the gene ends were 8 bases for V and 8 bases for J; bases not matched to a gene: 15. The CDR3 contains 16 residues. From germline, CDR1 is SNHLY and CDR2 FYNNEI. The CDR3, as DNA: TGTGCCAGCGTTACCGACAGGGCGGGTGGCTATTCACCCCTCCACTTT. Protein: CASVTDRAGGYSPLHF.

The rearrangement links TRBV2 to TRBJ1-1; 8 nucleotides agree with TRBD1. Germline CDR1 and CDR2: SNHLY and FYNNEI. Trimming removed 6 bases from V and 8 bases from J; junction bases left unmatched: 8. The CDR3 length is 13 residues. The CDR3 region is CASSLGGTGEAFF. In DNA form, the CDR3 reads TGTGCCAGCAGCCTAGGGGGGACAGGAGAAGCTTTCTTT.

The rearrangement joins TRBV4-2 to TRBJ2-5, with TRBD1 as a possible D gene (5 bases). Trimming took 1 base from V and 5 from J, leaving 14 bases between them. The CDR3 is made up of 15 amino acids. Germline V gives CDR1 LGHNA, CDR2 YNFKEQ. The CDR3 protein is CASSQVDRGTETQYF. For the CDR3, the DNA is TGTGCCAGCAGCCAAGTGGATAGGGGAACGGAGACCCAGTACTTC.

The V gene is TRBV6-6, the J gene TRBJ1-1, with no clear D. Looked up from germline, CDR1 is MNHNY and CDR2 is SVGAGI (reference sequence). The CDR3 has 14 residues. V shed 0 bases and J shed 5 bases, with 10 bases lying between them. This chain's CDR3 is CASSYSVGMTEAFF. As DNA, the CDR3 is TGTGCCAGCAGTTACTCTGTGGGTATGACTGAAGCTTTCTTT.

The rearrangement links TRBV6-1 to TRBJ1-5; 7 bases are a match to TRBD1. The V segment lost 6 bases and the J segment 0 bases; nucleotides outside the gene matches: 5. The CDR3 covers 15 residues. Germline V gene lookup returns CDR1 MNHNS and CDR2 SASEGT. For the CDR3, the DNA is TGTGCCAGCAGAGGGACAGTTAATAGCAATCAGCCCCAGCATTTT. Protein product: CASRGTVNSNQPQHF.

The chain links TRBV19 to TRBJ1-5; D is uncertain. Germline V lookup: CDR1 LNHDA, CDR2 SQIVND (reference sequence). V was clipped by 2 bases and J by 5 bases, with 4 bases between them. The CDR3 is 12 amino acids. The CDR3 DNA reads TGTGCCAGTAGTATACGGGATCAGCCCCAGCATTTT. It specifies CASSIRDQPQHF.

The chain couples TRBV9 to TRBJ1-3; D is perhaps TRBD1 (6 bases). Per germline, CDR1 SGDLS and CDR2 YYNGEE. Deletions cut 3 bases from V and 0 bases from J, with 25 bases between. This CDR3 contains 20 residues. The CDR3 loop is CASSDRDTASSRSSGNTIYF. The CDR3, as DNA: TGTGCCAGCAGCGACCGGGACACCGCATCTTCACGGAGCTCTGGAAACACCATATATTTT.

The V gene is TRBV28, the J gene TRBJ1-5; perhaps TRBD1 as D (6 bases). Germline V gives CDR1 MDHEN, CDR2 SYDVKM. There are 15 residues in the CDR3. The ends were cut back, 6 bases at V and 6 bases at J, with 18 bases in the middle. CDR3 sequence (DNA): TGTGCCAGCAGCCCAACGGGCAGGGGAGGTCAGCCCCAGCATTTT. This gives the protein CASSPTGRGGQPQHF.

This sequence joins TRBV4-1 and TRBJ2-7, with D tentatively TRBD1 or TRBD2 (5 bases each). Trimming pared 1 base from V and 7 bases from J, leaving 20 bases between. The CDR3 totals 16 residues. Germline V gene sequence: CDR1 MGHRA, CDR2 YSYEKL. CDR3 residues: CASSQGAREGRWEQYF. CDR3 bases: TGCGCCAGCAGCCAAGGAGCTCGAGAGGGACGGTGGGAGCAGTACTTC.

This clone was found once. No DNA is shown, since the ends of the CDR3 on it are uncertain; the CDR3 is the one TCRdb lists. The chain recombines TRBV6-7 with TRBJ1-5; no check of the table's D call, TRBD1, against the DNA was made. TRBV6-7 qualifies as an ORF whose function is uncertain. Ends included, the CDR3 has 17 residues. Here the CDR3 reads CASSTSTERRFNQPQHF.

The chain links TRBV10-3 to TRBJ2-3; the D is unclear. The CDR3 consists of 11 residues. Germline assignment: CDR1 ENHRY and CDR2 SYGVKD. Between the trimmed V and J ends, which lost 8 bases and 0 bases, there was a span of 3 bases. CDR3 in amino acids: CAIASTDTQYF. Here the CDR3 DNA reads TGTGCCATCGCTAGCACAGATACGCAGTATTTT.

This chain joins TRBV11-3 and TRBJ1-1; 8 nucleotides agree with TRBD1. In germline, CDR1 is SGHNT, CDR2 YENEEA. The trim removed 5 bases at V and 4 bases at J, leaving 6 bases unmatched. The CDR3 runs 14 residues. The CDR3 bases are TGTGCCAGCAGCCCCGGACAGGGAAGCACTGAAGCTTTCTTT. Protein sequence: CASSPGQGSTEAFF.

The CDR3 DNA follows: TGCGCCAGCAGCCAAGATCCCAGGGCAAACTATGGCTACACCTTC. Amino acid sequence: CASSQDPRANYGYTF. The rearrangement uses TRBV4-1 and TRBJ1-2, with D possibly being TRBD1 (5 bases). Germline lookup yields CDR1 MGHRA and CDR2 YSYEKL. V lost 0 bases, J lost 2 bases, and 10 bases lay in between. The CDR3 extends over 15 amino acids.

V gene TRBV27 combines with J gene TRBJ1-4; tentatively, D is TRBD1 (6 bases). Trimming removed 2 bases at V and 7 bases at J, with 14 bases between. This CDR3 region has 15 residues. CDR1 MNHEY and CDR2 SMNVEV come from the germline V gene (reference sequence). The CDR3 DNA reads as TGTGCCAGCAGTTTAAGGGGACATTGGGCTGAAAAACTGTTTTTT. It is translated as CASSLRGHWAEKLFF.

The rearrangement links TRBV7-9 to TRBJ1-2, with TRBD1 identical over 7 bases. The germline gives CDR1 SEHNR, CDR2 FQNEAQ (reference sequence). This CDR3 has 18 residues. J was trimmed by 0 bases and V by 1 base; bases with no gene match: 11. The CDR3 region is CASSLDRGGPPTNYGYTF. In DNA form, the CDR3 reads TGTGCCAGCAGCTTAGATCGAGGGGGCCCTCCGACTAACTATGGCTACACCTTC.

The rearrangement links TRBV19 to TRBJ1-2, with TRBD1 identical over 7 bases. V trimming: 6 bases; J trimming: 0 bases; junction bases outside the gene matches: 1. CDR1 is LNHDA, CDR2 SQIVND, per germline (reference sequence). The CDR3 has 13 residues. The CDR3 loop is CASRGQSNYGYTF. CDR3 nucleotide sequence: TGTGCCAGTAGGGGACAGTCTAACTATGGCTACACCTTC.